Following are 16 T cell receptor beta chains from one sample sequenced in a study of cytomegalovirus exposure and HLA in healthy donors. Use of 60 Vbeta and 13 Jbeta primers characterized the PCR. Sequencing used immunoSEQ multiplex PCR; TCRdb keeps in-frame clones, though not all of them. The table shows 140,000 to 150,000 clones, with around three quarters occurring only once. Sequenced sample: PBMCs. These receptors were obtained from a man in his forties in good health and CMV-seronegative.

V and J are TRBV19 and TRBJ1-5; D not resolved. This CDR3 is built from 15 residues. Germline CDR1 reads LNHDA; CDR2 reads SQIVND (reference sequence). The V end lost 1 base, the J end lost 0 bases, and 7 bases lay between the germline ends. In nucleotides, the CDR3 is TGTGCCAGTAGTATAGGGCATTATAGCAATCAGCCCCAGCATTTT. Translation: CASSIGHYSNQPQHF. Variable domain in full (rest from reference TRBV19 and TRBJ1-5): DGGITQSPKYLFRKEGQNVTLSCEQNLNHDAMYWYRQDPGQGLRLIYYSQIVNDFQKGDIAEGYSVSREKKESFPLTVTSAQKNPTAFYLCASSIGHYSNQPQHFGDGTRLSIL.

J is TRBJ2-5 and V is TRBV6-5, with 13 bases fitting TRBD2. CDR1 and CDR2 (germline): MNHEY, SVGAGI. Trimming at V came to 8 bases and at J to 1 base, leaving 4 bases not matched to a gene. This CDR3 has 15 residues. CDR3 in DNA: TGTGCCAGCGGACTAGCGGGAGTAACCCAAGAGACCCAGTACTTC. It yields the protein CASGLAGVTQETQYF.

This chain connects TRBV6-5 to TRBJ2-3; 9 bases line up with TRBD2. Germline CDR1 reads MNHEY; CDR2 reads SVGAGI. The CDR3 spans 14 residues. The V segment lost 6 bases and the J segment 2 bases; nucleotides outside the gene matches: 3. CDR3 in DNA: TGTGCCAGCAGACCGGGACTAGCCACAGATACGCAGTATTTT. It translates to CASRPGLATDTQYF.

The rearrangement links TRBV11-3 to TRBJ2-7; D is unresolved. CDR1 is SGHNT, CDR2 YENEEA, per germline. This CDR3 contains 13 residues. V was shortened by 2 bases and J by 2 bases, with 7 bases between the two germline ends. The CDR3 nucleotides read TGTGCCAGCAGCTTAAACAGAGCCTACGAGCAGTACTTC. It encodes CASSLNRAYEQYF.

V is TRBV28 and J is TRBJ1-4; 7 bases line up with TRBD1. The trim removed 7 bases at V and 3 bases at J, leaving 2 bases unmatched. CDR3 length: 13 residues. Germline CDR1 reads MDHEN; CDR2 reads SYDVKM. CDR3 protein: CASIGGSNEKLFF. In nucleotides, the CDR3 is TGTGCCAGCATAGGGGGCTCTAATGAAAAACTGTTTTTT.

This chain connects TRBV4-1 to TRBJ2-7; TRBD1 matches at 10 bases. CDR1 is MGHRA, CDR2 YSYEKL, per germline. This CDR3 has 16 amino acids. The J segment lost 4 bases and the V segment lost 4 bases, leaving 10 bases of the junction unmatched. CDR3: CASSLLGQGGRYEQYF. The CDR3 DNA sequence: TGCGCCAGCAGCCTTCTAGGACAGGGGGGTAGGTACGAGCAGTACTTC.

The V and J genes are TRBV5-1 and TRBJ2-7, with 8 bases lining up with TRBD2. Trimming cost V 2 bases and J 5 bases; bases outside gene matches: 3. CDR1 is SGHRS and CDR2 is YFSETQ in the germline V gene. This CDR3 spans 13 amino acids. The CDR3 bases are TGCGCCAGCAGCTTCCGGGGGGGGGACGAGCAGTACTTC. It encodes CASSFRGGDEQYF.

V gene TRBV14 combines with J gene TRBJ1-1; 7 bases are a match to TRBD1. Germline CDR1 and CDR2: SGHDN and FVKESK. J gave up 1 base and V 4 bases, and 3 bases lay outside the gene matches. The CDR3 sequence is 14 residues long. The CDR3 here is CASSPYRGNTEAFF. The CDR3 coding sequence is TGTGCCAGCAGCCCGTACAGGGGGAACACTGAAGCTTTCTTT.

The J gene is TRBJ2-7, the V gene TRBV5-1; D is ambiguous. Germline V lookup: CDR1 SGHRS, CDR2 YFSETQ. This CDR3 has 14 amino acids. V shed 1 base and J shed 8 bases, with 16 bases lying between them. In DNA form, the CDR3 reads TGCGCCAGCAGCTTGAGCTCTTCGAGCACCCAGCAGTACTTC. This translates into CASSLSSSSTQQYF.

This clone was seen more than once but under ten times. CDR3 protein: CASSSSPGELFF. As DNA, the CDR3 is TGTGCCAGCAGTTCGTCCCCCGGGGAGCTGTTTTTT. The rearrangement links TRBV27 to TRBJ2-2, with no clear D. V was cut by 4 bases and J by 6 bases, with 6 bases left in between. There are 12 residues in the CDR3. Germline CDR1 and CDR2: MNHEY and SMNVEV (reference sequence).

The CDR3 loop is CASRQSGGWAGVSPLHF. The CDR3 DNA reads as TGTGCCAGCAGACAAAGTGGCGGGTGGGCAGGGGTTTCACCCCTCCACTTT. The genes are TRBV14 and TRBJ1-6; possibly TRBD1 for D (6 bases). CDR3 size: 17 residues. Germline assignment: CDR1 SGHDN and CDR2 FVKESK. The germline V and J ends were trimmed by 6 bases and 9 bases, with 24 bases remaining between them.

The chain combines TRBV11-2 with TRBJ2-5; TRBD2 aligns across 7 bases. The J call may be incorrect, as the DNA end agrees better with TRBJ2-7. CDR1 SGHAT and CDR2 FQNNGV come from the germline V gene. This CDR3 is built from 12 residues. CDR3 sequence (DNA): TGTGCCAGCACTAGCGGCTCCTACGAGCAGTACTTC. Its translation is CASTSGSYEQYF.

This clone appeared once. The chain recombines TRBV5-6 with TRBJ2-7, with D possibly matching TRBD2 (7 bases). The germline gives CDR1 SGHDT, CDR2 YYEEEE. The CDR3 covers 13 residues. Trimming removed 6 bases at V and 7 bases at J, with 17 bases between. The CDR3 spells CASTLRGGWEQYF. CDR3 DNA sequence: TGTGCCAGCACCCTGAGGGGGGGGTGGGAGCAGTACTTC.

This chain links TRBV19 with TRBJ2-1, with 9 bases lining up with TRBD1. Trimming took 4 bases from V and 0 from J; bases not matched to a gene: 1. CDR1 and CDR2 (germline): LNHDA, SQIVND (reference sequence). This CDR3 is 15 amino acids long. The CDR3 loop is CASSKTGGSYNEQFF. The CDR3, as DNA: TGTGCCAGTAGTAAGACAGGGGGCTCCTACAATGAGCAGTTCTTC.

The chain links TRBV6-1 to TRBJ2-5; perhaps TRBD1 as D (6 bases). The J call may be incorrect, as the DNA end agrees better with TRBJ2-7. The CDR3 extends over 15 amino acids. Looked up from germline, CDR1 is MNHNS and CDR2 is SASEGT. The CDR3 region is CASSEDTGNSYEQYF. CDR3 bases: TGTGCCAGCAGTGAAGACACAGGGAACTCCTACGAGCAGTACTTC.

The chain couples TRBV11-2 to TRBJ2-1; 11 bases map to TRBD2. The V gene end was trimmed by 5 bases and the J gene end by 7 bases; junction bases not matched to a gene: 7. The CDR3 covers 15 residues. CDR1 is SGHAT and CDR2 is FQNNGV in the germline V gene. The CDR3 loop reads CASSPPTSGVNEQFF. The CDR3 DNA reads as TGTGCCAGCAGCCCGCCGACTAGCGGGGTAAATGAGCAGTTCTTC. Supplemented by reference TRBV11-2 and TRBJ2-1, the full variable domain reads EAGVAQSPRYKIIEKRQSVAFWCNPISGHATLYWYQQILGQGPKLLIQFQNNGVVDDSQLPKDRFSAERLKGVDSTLKIQPAKLEDSAVYLCASSPPTSGVNEQFFGPGTRLTVL.